The subject of this entry is one T cell receptor beta chain. This sample was taken from a study of regulatory T cells in long-lasting Graves disease. At the level of the study: The antithyroid drugs taken by newly diagnosed Graves' patients had been used for under 3 months.

The sample's time point: newly diagnosed GD, antithyroid drugs for less than 3 months. The TCR library was made from RNA extracted from PBMCs. HTBI primers from iRepertoire and Arm-PCR of CDR3 regions yielded the TCR beta libraries. TCRdb called the multiplex PCR reads again in MiXCR, with one record for every CDR3 protein. The table records more than 300,000 distinct CDR3 sequences, 10% to 15% of them present only once. This CDR3 has 13 amino acids. Germline V CDR1 and CDR2: LGHDT, YNNKEL (reference sequence). Trimming left V 2 bases short and J 8 bases short, with 12 bases between. The same sample was also used in a study of T cells in Graves' hyperthyroidism and ophthalmopathy.

This TCR was sampled from a woman aged 18-35 years with Graves disease. The V call is TRBV3-1, the J call TRBJ1-2, with D tentatively TRBD1 (5 bases). The source was peripheral blood mononuclear cells (PBMCs), collected at new diagnosis, from a patient treated with antithyroid drugs. CDR3: CASSQTRGVGYTF. CDR3 DNA: TGTGCCAGCAGCCAAACTAGGGGAGTCGGCTACACCTTC.